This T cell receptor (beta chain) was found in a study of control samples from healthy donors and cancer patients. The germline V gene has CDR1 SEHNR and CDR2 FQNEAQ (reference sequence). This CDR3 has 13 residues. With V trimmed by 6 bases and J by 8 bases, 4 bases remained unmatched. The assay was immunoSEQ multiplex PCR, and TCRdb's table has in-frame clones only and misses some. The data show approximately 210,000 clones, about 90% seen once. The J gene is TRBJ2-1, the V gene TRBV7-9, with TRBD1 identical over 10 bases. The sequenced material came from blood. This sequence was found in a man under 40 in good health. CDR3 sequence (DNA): TGTGCCAGCAGGTCGGGACAGGGGTATGAGCAGTTCTTC. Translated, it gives CASRSGQGYEQFF. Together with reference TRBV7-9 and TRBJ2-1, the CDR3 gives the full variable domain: DTGVSQNPRHKITKRGQNVTFRCDPISEHNRLYWYRQTLGQGPEFLTYFQNEAQLEKSRLLSDRFSAERPKGSFSTLEIQRTEQGDSAMYLCASRSGQGYEQFFGPGTRLTVL.